Below, 6 T cell receptor beta chains from the same sample are listed, as sequenced in a study of T cells after posttransplantation cyclophosphamide. Here immunoSEQ multiplex PCR was the method, and the copy in TCRdb shows in-frame clones only, minus some. This table holds about 10,000 clones with no singletons; the top ten claim 26%. Busulfan-fludarabine conditioning, marrow transplant, and cyclophosphamide on days +3 and +4 were administered. Specimen: PBMCs, collected after allogeneic stem cell transplant with posttransplant cyclophosphamide. These receptors were obtained from a female patient between 40 and 55 years old who received an allogeneic stem cell transplant from a related donor, was CMV-positive, and had no GVHD. Some T cells may be supplied by the graft donor.

The chain uses TRBV7-8 and TRBJ2-3; possibly TRBD2 for D (6 bases). CDR3 length: 17 residues. V lost 1 base, J lost 2 bases, and 16 bases lay in between. Germline loops: CDR1 SGHVS, CDR2 FQNEAQ. The CDR3 is CASSLGGAGRYTDTQYF. The CDR3 DNA follows: TGTGCCAGCAGCTTAGGTGGGGCGGGGCGATACACAGATACGCAGTATTTT.

In this sample, this clone turned up many times. The V gene is TRBV6-5, the J gene TRBJ1-2, with a possible D match to TRBD1 (6 bases). This CDR3 contains 13 residues. V was shortened by 2 bases and J by 8 bases, with 12 bases between the two germline ends. Germline V gene sequence: CDR1 MNHEY, CDR2 SVGAGI. CDR3 nucleotide sequence: TGTGCCAGCAGTTACAGGACAGAGTTGGGCTACACCTTC. It specifies CASSYRTELGYTF.

This clone was recorded many times. This rearrangement joins TRBV7-8 to TRBJ1-1, with 8 bases fitting TRBD1. With V trimmed by 0 bases and J by 0 bases, 6 bases remained unmatched. The germline CDR1 and CDR2 sequences are SGHVS and FQNEAQ. The CDR3 length is 17 residues. The CDR3 DNA reads TGTGCCAGCAGCTTAGCCGCCCCGACAGGGGTGAACACTGAAGCTTTCTTT. Its translation: CASSLAAPTGVNTEAFF.

This clone occurred many times. The CDR3 nucleotides are TGTGCCAGCAGCTTGGCCGCAGGAAGACATAGGGATGAGCAGTTCTTC. Translating it yields CASSLAAGRHRDEQFF. V gene TRBV5-6 combines with J gene TRBJ2-1; D gene uncertain. V lost 0 bases and J 8 bases, leaving 18 bases between the germline ends. The germline V gene encodes CDR1 SGHDT and CDR2 YYEEEE. This CDR3 spans 16 amino acids.

The chain is built from TRBV7-8 and TRBJ2-7; TRBD2 matches 9 bases. This CDR3 has 14 residues. CDR1 is SGHVS, CDR2 FQNEAQ, per germline. V lost 3 bases and J lost 4; bases outside the gene matches: 4. In DNA form, the CDR3 reads TGTGCCAGCAGCTTGCGGGGGGGGAGTTACGAGCAGTACTTC. Translating it yields CASSLRGGSYEQYF.

The V and J genes are TRBV12-3 or TRBV12-4 and TRBJ1-5; D is undetermined. The V and J ends lost 3 bases and 3 bases respectively, with 6 bases between them. This CDR3 has 13 residues. CDR3 DNA: TGTGCCAGCAGTTTCCTATACAATCAGCCCCAGCATTTT. It codes for CASSFLYNQPQHF.